A selection of T cell receptor beta chains follows, all from one sample in a study of shared clonotypes between healthy human individuals. Sequencing was performed with immunoSEQ multiplex PCR; in TCRdb, only in-frame clones are kept and a portion is missing. The table lists about 960,000 clones, approximately 80% of them singletons. Sequencing input: memory CD4+ T cells sorted from blood. Every receptor here comes from a man aged 18 to 29 in good health. Each CDR3 is given with its conserved first and last residue. Each record gives: J gene, V gene, D gene, clone size, CDR3 DNA, CDR3 protein. The D gene is left open where the match is weak. Some rows mark clone size as missing; the rest say once, few, many or name a class of expanded clone.

>TRBJ1-1|TRBV2|.|.
TGTGCCAGCAGTGTTGTCAGAGACACTGAAGCTTTCTTT
CASSVVRDTEAFF
>TRBJ1-6|TRBV30|.|.
TGTGCCTGGAGGGACCTACAGGTAAGTAATTCACCCCTCCACTTT
CAWRDLQVSNSPLHF
>TRBJ1-6|TRBV6-5|.|.
TGTGCCAGCAACGGACGCGACTCCTATAATTCACCCCTCCACTTT
CASNGRDSYNSPLHF
>TRBJ2-3|TRBV9|.|.
TGTGCCAGCAGCGTAGTTCCCACAGATACGCAGTATTTT
CASSVVPTDTQYF
>TRBJ1-5|TRBV18|.|once
TGTGCCAGCGCGGACGTCTTGGTCCCGTATAGCAATCAGCCCCAGCATTTT
CASADVLVPYSNQPQHF
>TRBJ1-4|TRBV7-9|.|.
TGTGCCAGCAGCTTACAGACTACGAATGAAAAACTGTTTTTT
CASSLQTTNEKLFF
>TRBJ1-1|TRBV20-1|TRBD1|few
TGCAGTCACAGGGGGGGGACTGAAGCTTTCTTT
CSHRGGTEAFF
>TRBJ2-7|TRBV30|TRBD2|.
TGTGCCTGGGCTACTTATCGGGCTAGCGGGAGTGGTGTCGTCTACGAGCAGTACTTC
CAWATYRASGSGVVYEQYF
>TRBJ2-4|TRBV2|.|.
TGTGCCAGCAGTGGACAGCTCAAAAACATTCAGTACTTC
CASSGQLKNIQYF
>TRBJ2-7|TRBV7-2|TRBD2|once
TGTGCCAGCAGCTTAGGCGGCGGGGGCTCCTACGAGCAGTACTTC
CASSLGGGGSYEQYF
>TRBJ1-1|TRBV30|.|.
TGTGCCTGGAGTAACTGGGTAATGAACACTGAAGCTTTCTTT
CAWSNWVMNTEAFF
>TRBJ2-3|TRBV11-1|TRBD2|.
TGTGCCAGCAGCTTGCGAGCGGGGGATACGCAGTATTTT
CASSLRAGDTQYF